Presented here are 32 T cell receptor beta chains from one specimen sequenced in a study of CD8+CD57+ T cells in acquired aplastic anemia. Patients chosen for sequencing had shown CD8+CD57+ cell expansion by flow cytometry. Both TCR beta VDJ combination and CDR3 sequence profiling were carried out. Genomic DNA was the template for this profiling. MiXCR, applied by TCRdb to the reads, yields one record per CDR3 protein. The sample contains some 160,000 distinct CDR3 sequences, more than 45% of which appear only once. Specimen: sorted CD4+, CD8+, or CD8+CD57+ T cells (not recorded which) from PBMCs. These receptors all stem from a human donor with aplastic anemia.

This clonotype was observed many times. The CDR3 region has the DNA TGCAGTGGTAACCGGGACACCCAAGAGACCCAGTACTTC. It specifies CSGNRDTQETQYF. The chain uses TRBV20-1 and TRBJ2-5; possibly TRBD1 for D (6 bases). Trimming left V 7 bases short and J 1 base short, with 13 bases between. Germline V lookup: CDR1 DFQATT, CDR2 SNEGSKA (reference sequence). This CDR3 spans 13 amino acids.

This clonotype was found a few times. This chain connects TRBV4-3 to TRBJ2-2, with no clear D. CDR1 LGHNA and CDR2 YSLEER come from the germline V gene. V lost 0 bases and J 2 bases, leaving 7 bases between the germline ends. The CDR3 sequence is 15 residues long. CDR3 in amino acids: CASSQEGLNTGELFF. The DNA of the CDR3 is TGCGCCAGCAGCCAAGAAGGGCTAAACACCGGGGAGCTGTTTTTT.

The chain couples TRBV10-3 to TRBJ1-2; D gene ambiguous. The CDR3 length is 15 residues. Trimming pared 2 bases from V and 0 bases from J, leaving 10 bases between. Germline lookup yields CDR1 ENHRY and CDR2 SYGVKD. Here the CDR3 reads CAISEIGYTNYGYTF. The CDR3 bases are TGTGCCATCAGTGAGATAGGGTATACTAACTATGGCTACACCTTC.

This clonotype was seen just once. The chain combines TRBV19 with TRBJ1-5; D gene unclear. This CDR3 has 15 amino acids. Germline V gene lookup returns CDR1 LNHDA and CDR2 SQIVND (reference sequence). Trimming took 5 bases from V and 3 from J, leaving 14 bases between them. The CDR3 loop is CASSRDQTLNQPQHF. The CDR3 DNA follows: TGTGCCAGTAGTCGGGATCAGACCCTCAATCAGCCCCAGCATTTT.

The V and J genes are TRBV27 and TRBJ2-5; tentatively, D is TRBD1 or TRBD2 (6 bases each). Looked up from germline, CDR1 is MNHEY and CDR2 is SMNVEV (reference sequence). The CDR3 consists of 15 residues. With 6 bases removed from V and 9 bases from J, the gap between germline ends came to 23 bases. The CDR3 here is CASREGGGNSPSQYF. The DNA for the CDR3 is TGTGCCAGCAGAGAGGGGGGAGGCAACTCCCCGTCCCAGTACTTC.

This sequence joins TRBV3-1 and TRBJ2-7; 9 bases are a match to TRBD2. CDR3 length equals 16 residues. Losses at the gene ends were 4 bases for V and 3 bases for J; bases not matched to a gene: 10. Per the germline V gene, CDR1 is LGHDT and CDR2 is YNNKEL (reference sequence). DNA for the CDR3: TGTGCCAGCAGCCCTTTTAGCGGGGGCCGACGCTACGAGCAGTACTTC. Encoded protein: CASSPFSGGRRYEQYF.

The chain couples TRBV7-2 to TRBJ2-7; possibly TRBD2 for D (5 bases). V gave up 7 bases and J gave up 4 bases, with 14 bases separating them. Germline assignment: CDR1 SGHTA and CDR2 FQGNSA. This CDR3 spans 13 amino acids. Here the CDR3 reads CASNSFSGYEQYF. The DNA for the CDR3 is TGTGCCAGCAACTCATTTTCGGGATACGAGCAGTACTTC.

In this sample, this clonotype turned up many times. The rearrangement links TRBV20-1 to TRBJ2-3; possible D gene TRBD1, 6 bases. Germline V gene sequence: CDR1 DFQATT, CDR2 SNEGSKA (reference sequence). Trimming shortened V by 7 bases and J by 3 bases, and 8 bases separated the two germline ends. The CDR3 loop spans 11 amino acids. CDR3: CSVGGTDTQYF. CDR3 DNA: TGCAGTGTAGGGGGAACAGATACGCAGTATTTT.

In regard to this clonotype: A read error may explain this, as a much larger clone is one base away. V gene TRBV4-3 combines with J gene TRBJ2-2; D perhaps matches TRBD2 (6 bases). The V end was cut by 0 bases, the J end by 3 bases, with 14 bases between. The CDR3 spans 17 residues. CDR1 LGHNA and CDR2 YSLEER come from the germline V gene. The CDR3 bases are TGCGCCAGCAGCCAAGAAACTAGCAGGACGTACACCGGGGAGCTGTTTTTT. Its translation is CASSQETSRTYTGELFF.

The chain combines TRBV9 with TRBJ1-6; D might be TRBD1 (5 bases). The CDR3 loop spans 17 amino acids. Germline CDR1 reads SGDLS; CDR2 reads YYNGEE. The ends were cut back, 0 bases at V and 9 bases at J, with 19 bases in the middle. The CDR3 region is CASSVAPSYGALSPLHF. The CDR3 nucleotides are TGTGCCAGCAGCGTAGCCCCGAGTTACGGGGCGCTTTCACCCCTCCACTTT. Full variable domain (rest looked up from reference TRBV9 and TRBJ1-6): DSGVTQTPKHLITATGQRVTLRCSPRSGDLSVYWYQQSLDQGLQFLIQYYNGEERAKGNILERFSAQQFPDLHSELNLSSLELGDSALYFCASSVAPSYGALSPLHFGNGTRLTVT.

This clonotype occurred many times. This chain uses TRBV3-1 with TRBJ1-5, with D possibly being TRBD1 (6 bases). Germline values: CDR1 LGHDT, CDR2 YNNKEL (reference sequence). CDR3 length equals 15 residues. The germline V and J ends were trimmed by 2 bases and 0 bases, with 8 bases remaining between them. CDR3 sequence: CASSQQGNSNQPQHF. The CDR3 DNA reads as TGTGCCAGCAGCCAACAGGGGAATAGCAATCAGCCCCAGCATTTT.

A remark on this clonotype: A read error is possible here, since a much larger clone lies one base away. This chain joins TRBV10-3 and TRBJ2-3; maybe TRBD2 (6 bases). Looked up from germline, CDR1 is ENHRY and CDR2 is SYGVKD. V lost 5 bases to trimming and J lost 2 bases, with 11 bases between them. This CDR3 has 14 amino acids. CDR3 DNA sequence: TGTGCCATCAGTTCGGGACTGCACACAGATACGCAGTATTTT. Translating gives CAISSGLHTDTQYF.

V and J are TRBV29-1 and TRBJ1-6; a weak D match, TRBD1 (5 bases). Germline V lookup: CDR1 SQVTM, CDR2 ANQGSEA. V was clipped by 5 bases and J by 7 bases, with 12 bases between them. The CDR3 consists of 13 residues. CDR3 bases: TGCAGCGTTCGTGGGGGACCGAATTCACCCCTCCACTTT. It is translated as CSVRGGPNSPLHF.

This clonotype was recorded a few times. The CDR3 sequence: CASSDRWLDEQFF. In DNA form, the CDR3 reads TGTGCCAGCAGTGACCGGTGGCTGGATGAGCAGTTCTTC. The chain employs TRBV6-1 and TRBJ2-1; no clear D gene. CDR1 is MNHNS, CDR2 SASEGT, per germline. The germline V and J ends were trimmed by 3 bases and 8 bases, with 11 bases remaining between them. The length of the CDR3 is 13 residues.

The chain is built from TRBV20-1 and TRBJ1-2; D possibly corresponds to TRBD1 (5 bases). Trimming took 1 base from V and 2 from J, leaving 11 bases between them. The CDR3 sequence is 14 residues long. The V gene's germline CDR1 is DFQATT and CDR2 SNEGSKA (reference sequence). CDR3 in DNA: TGCAGTGCTAGAGTTGACAGTTCAAACTATGGCTACACCTTC. It specifies CSARVDSSNYGYTF.

This clonotype was found many times. The genes are TRBV7-2 and TRBJ2-5, with D tentatively TRBD1 (6 bases). The ends were cut back, 2 bases at V and 2 bases at J, with 18 bases in the middle. The CDR3 length is 17 residues. Germline CDR1 reads SGHTA; CDR2 reads FQGNSA. The CDR3 sequence: CASSLRFRGRGQETQYF. The DNA for the CDR3 is TGTGCCAGCAGCTTAAGGTTCAGGGGAAGAGGGCAAGAGACCCAGTACTTC.

This rearrangement joins TRBV5-1 to TRBJ2-5, with TRBD2 matching 12 bases. Per germline, CDR1 SGHRS and CDR2 YFSETQ. V lost 4 bases, J lost 5 bases, and 9 bases stayed unmatched. The CDR3 contains 16 residues. The CDR3 spells CASSPTSGSVGETQYF. CDR3 in DNA: TGCGCCAGCAGCCCGACTAGCGGGAGTGTTGGGGAGACCCAGTACTTC. The variable domain in full, completed from reference TRBV5-1 and TRBJ2-5, reads KAGVTQTPRYLIKTRGQQVTLSCSPISGHRSVSWYQQTPGQGLQFLFEYFSETQRNKGNFPGRFSGRQFSNSRSEMNVSTLELGDSALYLCASSPTSGSVGETQYFGPGTRLLVL.

The chain is built from TRBV5-1 and TRBJ2-2; D perhaps matches TRBD2 (5 bases). In germline, CDR1 is SGHRS, CDR2 YFSETQ. Trimming cost V 0 bases and J 8 bases, with 14 bases left between them. The CDR3 covers 15 residues. This CDR3 reads CASSLGTSWAGELFF. CDR3 DNA: TGCGCCAGCAGCTTGGGGACTTCCTGGGCGGGGGAGCTGTTTTTT.

This clonotype was observed a handful of times. V and J are TRBV27 and TRBJ1-5; TRBD1 is a possible D gene (6 bases). Germline V gene lookup returns CDR1 MNHEY and CDR2 SMNVEV (reference sequence). The CDR3 has 14 residues. Between the trimmed V and J ends, which lost 6 bases and 2 bases, there was a span of 11 bases. CDR3 nucleotides: TGTGCCAGCAGCGACAGGACGGGCAATCAGCCCCAGCATTTT. This gives the protein CASSDRTGNQPQHF.

Ten or more counts support this clonotype. This rearrangement joins TRBV6-2 or TRBV6-3 to TRBJ2-3, with 7 bases that match TRBD2. V lost 0 bases to trimming and J lost 4 bases; unmatched junction nucleotides: 7. CDR1 is MNHEY and CDR2 is SVGEGT in the germline V gene. The CDR3 has 16 residues. Here the CDR3 DNA reads TGTGCCAGCAGTTACTCGGGGAGGGCCTTAGCAGATACGCAGTATTTT. This encodes CASSYSGRALADTQYF.

Many counts were recorded for this clonotype. The V gene is TRBV6-1, the J gene TRBJ1-1; no clear D gene. The CDR3 is made up of 15 amino acids. Germline V gene lookup returns CDR1 MNHNS and CDR2 SASEGT. The V end lost 6 bases, the J end lost 1 base, and 15 bases lay between the germline ends. The CDR3 sequence: CASSPLEAGNTEAFF. The CDR3 DNA is TGTGCCAGCAGCCCCCTGGAGGCCGGGAACACTGAAGCTTTCTTT.

With respect to this clonotype: The junction departs from germline at one end; a sequencing error may be responsible. The chain joins TRBV20-1 to TRBJ1-2; D is uncertain. The CDR3 spans 12 residues. Germline V gives CDR1 DFQATT, CDR2 SNEGSKA (reference sequence). The CDR3 sequence is CGWVGPNCGYIF. The CDR3 region has the DNA TGCGGATGGGTCGGGCCTAACTGTGGCTACATCTTC.

The CDR3 coding sequence is TGTGCCAGCAGCTTACTAGCGGGTAGCTACGGGGCCAACGTCCTGACTTTC. Protein sequence: CASSLLAGSYGANVLTF. V is TRBV11-2 and J is TRBJ2-6; 8 positions agree with TRBD2. CDR1 is SGHAT and CDR2 is FQNNGV in the germline V gene. J was trimmed by 4 bases and V by 2 bases; bases with no gene match: 7. This CDR3 comprises 17 residues.

V is TRBV25-1 and J is TRBJ1-1, with a weak D call TRBD1 (6 bases). This CDR3 has 13 amino acids. V gave up 3 bases and J gave up 11 bases, with 16 bases separating them. Germline-derived CDR1 and CDR2 are MGHDK and SYGVNS. CDR3 loop: CASSDLPQGEAFF. In DNA, the CDR3 is TGTGCCAGCAGTGATTTACCACAGGGTGAGGCTTTCTTT.

J is TRBJ1-6 and V is TRBV6-2 or TRBV6-3; maybe TRBD1 (5 bases). V was pared by 4 bases and J by 9 bases, with 16 bases between. This CDR3 is built from 15 residues. Germline V CDR1 and CDR2: MNHEY, SVGEGT. CDR3 loop: CASSSGGARSSPLHF. CDR3 nucleotide sequence: TGTGCCAGCAGTTCGGGGGGTGCCCGTAGTTCACCCCTCCACTTT.

This clonotype was counted at least ten times. The CDR3 DNA sequence: TGTGCCAGTAGTACCCCTCTAGCGGTATCCTACAATGAGCAGTTCTTC. This codes for CASSTPLAVSYNEQFF. The V and J genes are TRBV19 and TRBJ2-1, with 7 bases lining up with TRBD2. J gave up 1 base and V 4 bases, and 7 bases lay outside the gene matches. Germline-derived CDR1 and CDR2 are LNHDA and SQIVND (reference sequence). There are 16 residues in the CDR3.

This clonotype was detected a few times. The rearrangement links TRBV12-3 or TRBV12-4 to TRBJ1-4; 7 nucleotides line up with TRBD1. The CDR3 extends over 18 amino acids. Germline trimming cut 6 bases from V and 10 bases from J; bases unmatched to any gene: 23. This chain's CDR3 is CASRNRQGLGGAWGKLFF. Written as DNA, the CDR3 is TGTGCCAGCAGGAACCGACAGGGCCTTGGCGGGGCATGGGGAAAACTGTTTTTT.

V and J are TRBV11-1 and TRBJ2-7; possibly TRBD2 for D (6 bases). V dropped 3 bases and J dropped 2 bases, with 11 bases sitting between them. CDR1 SGHAT and CDR2 FQDESV come from the germline V gene (reference sequence). The CDR3 has 14 amino acids. In nucleotides, the CDR3 is TGTGCCAGCAGCTTCTTAGCGGTCGCCTACGAGCAGTACTTC. Translating it yields CASSFLAVAYEQYF.

V gene TRBV6-2 or TRBV6-3 combines with J gene TRBJ2-2, with 8 bases that match TRBD1. The trim removed 5 bases at V and 5 bases at J, leaving 7 bases unmatched. The CDR3 runs 15 residues. The germline V gene encodes CDR1 MNHEY and CDR2 SVGEGT. The CDR3 protein is CASSTRTGITGELFF. The CDR3 nucleotides read TGTGCCAGCAGTACGAGGACAGGGATTACCGGGGAGCTGTTTTTT.

This clonotype was counted a few times. V gene TRBV2 combines with J gene TRBJ2-1, with D unresolved. V lost 1 base, J lost 0 bases, and 7 bases lay in between. This CDR3 region has 15 residues. Germline CDR1 reads SNHLY; CDR2 reads FYNNEI. In DNA, the CDR3 is TGTGCCAGCAGTGAAGAGCTTAGCTCCTACAATGAGCAGTTCTTC. Translation: CASSEELSSYNEQFF. The full variable domain, with the rest looked up from reference TRBV2 and TRBJ2-1, is EPEVTQTPSHQVTQMGQEVILRCVPISNHLYFYWYRQILGQKVEFLVSFYNNEISEKSEIFDDQFSVERPDGSNFTLKIRSTKLEDSAMYFCASSEELSSYNEQFFGPGTRLTVL.

This clonotype was observed at least ten times. The chain joins TRBV27 to TRBJ1-6; D remains ambiguous. The CDR3 runs to 16 residues. The germline V gene encodes CDR1 MNHEY and CDR2 SMNVEV (reference sequence). Deletions cut 2 bases from V and 0 bases from J, with 8 bases between. This CDR3 is CASSLAAVSYNSPLHF. CDR3 nucleotides: TGTGCCAGCAGTTTAGCAGCCGTCTCCTATAATTCACCCCTCCACTTT.

V and J are TRBV7-2 and TRBJ1-6, with 8 bases fitting TRBD1. V was pared by 6 bases and J by 11 bases, with 12 bases of the junction left unmatched. The CDR3 has 15 amino acids. The germline gives CDR1 SGHTA, CDR2 FQGNSA. This chain's CDR3 is CASSNQQGEETPLHF. The CDR3 DNA reads as TGTGCCAGCAGTAACCAACAGGGGGAGGAGACACCCCTCCACTTT.